The 5 T cell receptor beta chains listed next were all sequenced from one sample in a study of T cells in Graves' hyperthyroidism and ophthalmopathy. Amplification targeted TCR beta CDR3 regions from RNA transcripts. In the first-round RT-PCR of the TCR CDR3, the HTBI primer set was used. TCRdb recomputed calls from the multiplex PCR reads with MiXCR, one row per CDR3 protein. The sample contains a few hundred thousand distinct CDR3 sequences, roughly 15% of which appear only once. Sequencing input: blood. The receptors stem from a woman between 25 and 40 years old with Graves' ophthalmopathy.

In its sample, this clonotype was seen many times. V and J are TRBV7-2 and TRBJ2-5, with 7 bases identical to TRBD1. V lost 4 bases to trimming and J lost 5 bases; unmatched junction nucleotides: 7. The CDR3 has 14 residues. From germline, CDR1 is SGHTA and CDR2 FQGNSA. The CDR3, as DNA: TGTGCCAGCAGCTCACGGAAACAGGGGGAGACCCAGTACTTC. This sequence encodes CASSSRKQGETQYF.

This clonotype was seen a handful of times. This chain connects TRBV10-3 to TRBJ2-7; D gene ambiguous. There are 13 residues in the CDR3. The V gene lost 0 bases and the J gene lost 6 bases, with 9 bases spanning the gap. From germline, CDR1 is ENHRY and CDR2 SYGVKD. The CDR3 region is CAISESISGEQYF. The CDR3 DNA reads as TGTGCCATCAGTGAGTCGATCTCGGGCGAGCAGTACTTC.

Comments on this clonotype: Just one base apart from a much larger clone, this may be a read error. The rearrangement links TRBV15 to TRBJ2-1; perhaps TRBD2 as D (5 bases). V was cut by 0 bases and J by 6 bases, with 24 bases left in between. The length of the CDR3 is 19 residues. CDR1 is LNHNV, CDR2 YYDKDF, per germline (reference sequence). The CDR3: CATSRDTATRAQTCNEQFF. The CDR3 DNA reads TGTGCCACCAGCAGAGACACGGCTACTAGGGCCCAAACTTGCAATGAGCAGTTCTTC.

This clonotype showed up many times. The CDR3, as DNA: TGCAGTGCTAGAGATTTCGCGGGAGGGGGTGAGCAGTTCTTC. This gives the protein CSARDFAGGGEQFF. This chain joins TRBV20-1 and TRBJ2-1; 9 bases are shared with TRBD2. The V and J ends lost 0 bases and 9 bases, in that order; junction bases with no gene match: 6. Germline V CDR1 and CDR2: DFQATT, SNEGSKA (reference sequence). The CDR3 sequence is 14 residues long.

The chain links TRBV6-2 or TRBV6-3 to TRBJ1-2, with D unclear. The CDR3 has 14 residues. Germline V gene lookup returns CDR1 MNHEY and CDR2 SVGEGT. V lost 0 bases and J 4 bases, leaving 9 bases between the germline ends. Here the CDR3 reads CASSYSGSPYGYTF. CDR3 DNA sequence: TGTGCCAGCAGTTACTCGGGCAGTCCCTATGGCTACACCTTC.